This T cell receptor (beta chain) was recorded in a study of blood T cell repertoires in COVID-19. Trimming pared 6 bases from V and 0 bases from J, leaving 9 bases between. Germline assignment: CDR1 LNHDA and CDR2 SQIVND (reference sequence). The CDR3 consists of 14 residues. Original processing methods: Using reference gene primer amplification, nucleated cell counts were estimated. Clones were sequenced by immunoSEQ multiplex PCR, and TCRdb holds only the in-frame ones, with some missing. V, J and clone size derive from that table, while D and trimming were established from the DNA sequence. The table lists about 220,000 clones, around 88% of them singletons.

The sequence came from a woman in her forties or fifties with acute COVID-19. The material sequenced was PBMCs or T cells enriched from blood (not recorded which). J is TRBJ2-1 and V is TRBV19; D gene ambiguous. The CDR3 region has the DNA TGTGCCAGTAGGCCCATGAGCTCCTACAATGAGCAGTTCTTC. As protein: CASRPMSSYNEQFF. Variable domain in full (rest from reference TRBV19 and TRBJ2-1): DGGITQSPKYLFRKEGQNVTLSCEQNLNHDAMYWYRQDPGQGLRLIYYSQIVNDFQKGDIAEGYSVSREKKESFPLTVTSAQKNPTAFYLCASRPMSSYNEQFFGPGTRLTVL.